Shown below are 15 T cell receptor beta chains from a single sample sequenced in a study of T cells in Graves' hyperthyroidism and ophthalmopathy. What was amplified from RNA transcripts were TCR beta CDR3 regions. An initial round of RT-PCR targeting the TCR CDR3 relied on the HTBI primer set. TCRdb re-derived calls from the multiplex PCR reads in MiXCR, one entry per CDR3 protein. The sample has a few hundred thousand distinct CDR3 sequences; around 16% are singletons. Sequences were obtained from blood. Receptor source: a woman in her twenties or thirties with Graves' hyperthyroidism.

In this sample, this clonotype turned up many times. The chain links TRBV5-1 to TRBJ2-7, with a weak D call TRBD1 (6 bases). Germline V gives CDR1 SGHRS, CDR2 YFSETQ. The CDR3 covers 13 residues. The ends were cut back, 0 bases at V and 6 bases at J, with 10 bases in the middle. This CDR3 reads CASSLATRGEQYF. The CDR3 DNA reads as TGCGCCAGCAGCTTGGCCACCAGGGGCGAGCAGTACTTC.

The table lists this clonotype with many counts. The chain carries TRBV20-1 and TRBJ2-1, with 11 nucleotides matching TRBD2. With V trimmed by 4 bases and J by 7 bases, 9 bases remained unmatched. CDR3 length: 15 residues. CDR1 DFQATT and CDR2 SNEGSKA come from the germline V gene (reference sequence). The CDR3 loop reads CSATRLAGQENEQFF. The CDR3 bases are TGCAGTGCTACGAGACTAGCGGGACAAGAAAATGAGCAGTTCTTC.

The table lists this clonotype with many counts. The chain carries TRBV14 and TRBJ1-1; tentatively, D is TRBD1 (5 bases). Per germline, CDR1 SGHDN and CDR2 FVKESK. CDR3 length equals 16 residues. V lost 2 bases and J lost 1, with 14 bases in between. CDR3 sequence reads: CASSQNTGRGNTEAFF. Written as DNA, the CDR3 is TGTGCCAGCAGCCAAAATACAGGACGGGGGAACACTGAAGCTTTCTTT. The full variable domain, completed using reference TRBV14 and TRBJ1-1, is EAGVTQFPSHSVIEKGQTVTLRCDPISGHDNLYWYRRVMGKEIKFLLHFVKESKQDESGMPNNRFLAERTGGTYSTLKVQPAELEDSGVYFCASSQNTGRGNTEAFFGQGTRLTVV.

This clonotype occurred many times. V is TRBV28 and J is TRBJ2-7; 9 bases match TRBD1. Unmatched junction bases numbered 6, after V lost 4 bases and J lost 5 bases. This CDR3 region has 14 residues. The germline CDR1 and CDR2 sequences are MDHEN and SYDVKM. The CDR3 nucleotides read TGTGCCAGCAGTTCCGGGACAGGGTTCGACGAGCAGTACTTC. Amino acid sequence: CASSSGTGFDEQYF.

As to this clonotype: Given a much more abundant clone one base away, this may be a read error. The CDR3 is CSVTIGAEQYF. As DNA, the CDR3 is TGCAGTGTTACAATAGGGGCCGAGCAGTATTTT. The chain couples TRBV20-1 to TRBJ2-3, with D possibly matching TRBD1 (5 bases). Germline assignment: CDR1 DFQATT and CDR2 SNEGSKA (reference sequence). V dropped 7 bases and J dropped 11 bases, with 16 bases sitting between them. The CDR3 is 11 amino acids.

This clonotype was seen a few times. As DNA, the CDR3 is TGCGCCAGCAGCTTGGGACCCACGCCGGGACTAGCGGGAGTAGGGACCGGGGAGCTGTTTTTT. It yields the protein CASSLGPTPGLAGVGTGELFF. The gene calls are TRBV5-1 and TRBJ2-2; TRBD2 agrees at 14 bases. V lost 0 bases and J lost 5; bases outside the gene matches: 15. The CDR3 loop spans 21 amino acids. Germline CDR1 reads SGHRS; CDR2 reads YFSETQ.

This clonotype was recorded a few times. The rearrangement links TRBV7-9 to TRBJ1-6, with 7 bases fitting TRBD1. The CDR3 spans 15 residues. The trim removed 1 base at V and 10 bases at J, leaving 7 bases unmatched. Per the germline V gene, CDR1 is SEHNR and CDR2 is FQNEAQ (reference sequence). DNA of the CDR3: TGTGCCAGCAGCTTAGGTGCAGGGGGAGAATCACCCCTCCACTTT. It encodes CASSLGAGGESPLHF.

This clonotype came up many times. This chain connects TRBV20-1 to TRBJ2-1, with D perhaps matching TRBD1 (5 bases). This CDR3 comprises 14 residues. V was cut by 3 bases and J by 3 bases, with 12 bases left in between. Germline V gene data show CDR1 as DFQATT and CDR2 as SNEGSKA (reference sequence). As DNA, the CDR3 is TGCAGTGCTAGGGGGCCCACAAACTACAATGAGCAGTTCTTC. Its protein product is CSARGPTNYNEQFF.

This clonotype was counted a few times. V and J are TRBV10-3 and TRBJ1-1; D unclear. Deletions cut 0 bases from V and 7 bases from J, with 18 bases between. The length of the CDR3 is 16 residues. Per germline, CDR1 ENHRY and CDR2 SYGVKD. The CDR3: CAISESMEGPASEAFF. The CDR3 DNA sequence: TGTGCCATCAGTGAGTCGATGGAAGGACCCGCAAGTGAAGCTTTCTTT.

V usage is TRBV5-1 and J usage is TRBJ2-1, with 10 nucleotides matching TRBD2. Germline CDR1 is SGHRS and CDR2 is YFSETQ. The V segment lost 4 bases and the J segment 6 bases; nucleotides outside the gene matches: 13. The CDR3 sequence is 17 residues long. The chain's CDR3 is CASSKPPGLAPVNEQFF. Written as DNA, the CDR3 is TGCGCCAGCAGCAAACCACCGGGACTAGCGCCAGTCAATGAGCAGTTCTTC.

Many counts were recorded for this clonotype. The chain uses TRBV28 and TRBJ2-5; TRBD2 aligns across 7 bases. Germline assignment: CDR1 MDHEN and CDR2 SYDVKM. V lost 6 bases, J lost 1 base, and 8 bases stayed unmatched. The CDR3 contains 15 residues. CDR3 region: CASSDPRTSQETQYF. CDR3 nucleotides: TGTGCCAGCAGCGATCCACGGACTAGCCAAGAGACCCAGTACTTC. Together with reference TRBV28 and TRBJ2-5, the CDR3 gives the full variable domain: DVKVTQSSRYLVKRTGEKVFLECVQDMDHENMFWYRQDPGLGLRLIYFSYDVKMKEKGDIPEGYSVSREKKERFSLILESASTNQTSMYLCASSDPRTSQETQYFGPGTRLLVL.

This clonotype has a count of ten or more. V usage is TRBV2 and J usage is TRBJ2-6; D gene ambiguous. V was cut by 6 bases and J by 0 bases, with 18 bases left in between. Per the germline V gene, CDR1 is SNHLY and CDR2 is FYNNEI. The CDR3 runs 18 residues. The chain's CDR3 is CASRAVGGVSSGANVLTF. The CDR3 nucleotides are TGTGCCAGCAGGGCGGTGGGCGGAGTAAGCTCTGGGGCCAACGTCCTGACTTTC.

This clonotype was seen many times. This CDR3 is CASSEAVGSGSTDTQYF. In DNA, the CDR3 is TGTGCCAGCAGTGAAGCAGTTGGAAGCGGGAGCACAGATACGCAGTATTTT. This chain joins TRBV6-1 and TRBJ2-3; maybe TRBD2 (6 bases). Trimming cost V 0 bases and J 0 bases, with 13 bases left between them. The CDR3 covers 17 residues. CDR1 and CDR2 from the germline V gene are MNHNS and SASEGT.

This rearrangement joins TRBV4-2 to TRBJ2-7; no reliable D call. Trimming removed 0 bases from V and 3 bases from J, with 12 bases in between. Germline assignment: CDR1 LGHNA and CDR2 YNFKEQ. The CDR3 is 15 amino acids. This CDR3 reads CASSQESPSFYEQYF. The CDR3 nucleotides are TGTGCCAGCAGCCAAGAGTCGCCATCCTTCTACGAGCAGTACTTC.

The chain carries TRBV4-1 and TRBJ2-7; 11 bases match TRBD2. CDR3 length: 18 residues. With V trimmed by 0 bases and J by 2 bases, 9 bases remained unmatched. CDR1 is MGHRA and CDR2 is YSYEKL in the germline V gene. Here the CDR3 reads CASSQDLQTSGIPYEQYF. CDR3 DNA sequence: TGCGCCAGCAGCCAAGACCTTCAGACTAGCGGGATCCCCTACGAGCAGTACTTC.